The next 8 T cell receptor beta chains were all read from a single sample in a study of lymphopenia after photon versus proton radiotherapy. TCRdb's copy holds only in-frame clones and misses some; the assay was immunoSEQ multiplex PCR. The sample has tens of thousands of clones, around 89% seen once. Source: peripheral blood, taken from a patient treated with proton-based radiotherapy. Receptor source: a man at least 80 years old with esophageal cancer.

In DNA, the CDR3 is TGCGCCAGCACTACCAATATGGGGAATGGAAACACCATATATTTT. This gives the protein CASTTNMGNGNTIYF. J is TRBJ1-3 and V is TRBV4-3; no clear D. The CDR3 extends over 15 amino acids. Germline V gene lookup returns CDR1 LGHNA and CDR2 YSLEER. The V end was cut by 7 bases, the J end by 3 bases, with 16 bases between.

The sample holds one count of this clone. CDR3 protein: CASSLVGQGDTF. The CDR3 nucleotides are TGCGCCAGCAGCTTGGTGGGACAGGGAGACACCTTC. The gene calls are TRBV5-1 and TRBJ1-2; 9 nucleotides agree with TRBD1. Looked up from germline, CDR1 is SGHRS and CDR2 is YFSETQ. There are 12 residues in the CDR3. Germline trimming cut 0 bases from V and 12 bases from J; bases unmatched to any gene: 3.

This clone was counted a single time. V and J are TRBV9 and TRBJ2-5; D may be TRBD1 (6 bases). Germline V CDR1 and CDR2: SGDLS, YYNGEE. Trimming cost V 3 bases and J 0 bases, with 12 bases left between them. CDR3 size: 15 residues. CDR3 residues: CASSGRQAYQETQYF. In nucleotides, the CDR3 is TGTGCCAGCAGCGGAAGACAGGCATACCAAGAGACCCAGTACTTC.

The CDR3 loop is CASSIAGPYEQYF. In DNA, the CDR3 is TGTGCCAGTAGTATCGCCGGGCCCTACGAGCAGTACTTC. The rearrangement joins TRBV19 to TRBJ2-7; D is uncertain. The CDR3 consists of 13 residues. The germline V gene encodes CDR1 LNHDA and CDR2 SQIVND (reference sequence). V was pared by 3 bases and J by 2 bases, with 8 bases between.

The CDR3 spells CASSLNDYRGDEQYF. DNA for the CDR3: TGCGCCAGCAGCTTGAATGATTATAGGGGCGACGAGCAGTACTTC. The V call is TRBV5-1, the J call TRBJ2-7, with D perhaps TRBD1 (5 bases). Germline lookup yields CDR1 SGHRS and CDR2 YFSETQ. Trimming took off 1 base at V and 5 bases at J, with 16 bases between the two ends. This CDR3 has 15 residues.

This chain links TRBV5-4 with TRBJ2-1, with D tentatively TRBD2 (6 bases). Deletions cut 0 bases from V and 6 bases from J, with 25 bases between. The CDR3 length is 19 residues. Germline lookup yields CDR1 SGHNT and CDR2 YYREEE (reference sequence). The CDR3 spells CASSLAGGGGVSPPNEQFF. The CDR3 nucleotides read TGTGCCAGCAGCTTGGCTGGGGGAGGCGGGGTTTCACCGCCCAATGAGCAGTTCTTC.

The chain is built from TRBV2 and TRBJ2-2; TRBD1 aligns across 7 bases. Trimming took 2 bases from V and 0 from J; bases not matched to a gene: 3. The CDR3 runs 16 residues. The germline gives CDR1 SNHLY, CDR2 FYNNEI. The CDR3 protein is CASSERTGTNTGELFF. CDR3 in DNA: TGTGCCAGCAGTGAACGGACAGGAACGAACACCGGGGAGCTGTTTTTT.

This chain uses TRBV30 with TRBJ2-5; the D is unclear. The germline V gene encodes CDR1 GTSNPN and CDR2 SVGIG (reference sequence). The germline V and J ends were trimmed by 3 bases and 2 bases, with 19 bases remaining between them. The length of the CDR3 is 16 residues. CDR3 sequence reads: CAWRLRQILTQETQYF. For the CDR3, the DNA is TGTGCCTGGAGGCTACGGCAGATCCTTACTCAAGAGACCCAGTACTTC.